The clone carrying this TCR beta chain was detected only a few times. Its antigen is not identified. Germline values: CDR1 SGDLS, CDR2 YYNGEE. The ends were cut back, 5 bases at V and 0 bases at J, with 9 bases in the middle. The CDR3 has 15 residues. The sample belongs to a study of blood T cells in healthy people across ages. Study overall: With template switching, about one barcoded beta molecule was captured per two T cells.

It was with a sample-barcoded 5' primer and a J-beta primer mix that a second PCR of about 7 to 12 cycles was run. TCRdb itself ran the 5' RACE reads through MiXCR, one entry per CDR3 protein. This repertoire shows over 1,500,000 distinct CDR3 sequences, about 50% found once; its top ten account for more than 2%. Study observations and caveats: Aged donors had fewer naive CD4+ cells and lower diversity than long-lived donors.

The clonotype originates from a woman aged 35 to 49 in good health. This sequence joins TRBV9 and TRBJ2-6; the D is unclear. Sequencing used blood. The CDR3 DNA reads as TGTGCCAGCAGTGAGTACAGCTCTGGGGCCAACGTCCTGACTTTC. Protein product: CASSEYSSGANVLTF.